The clone carrying this TCR beta chain was detected a few times. The antigen remains unidentified. This sample also contains other DNA sequences that code for the same CDR3. The germline V gene encodes CDR1 MNHEY and CDR2 SMNVEV (reference sequence). V gave up 2 bases and J gave up 4 bases, with 8 bases separating them. This CDR3 is 13 amino acids long. The entry originates in a study of CD8+ T cells in alopecia areata. Overall study: The protocol delivered tofacitinib for 6 to 18 months, then withdrew it for 6 months. Treated patients received severity scores based on the percentage of scalp area affected. Study results and limitations: Sequencing of scalp samples also captures resident alphabeta T cells of normal skin. Persistence during tofacitinib was seen for many expanded lesional clones in scalp and blood.

Specified treatment: oral pan-JAK inhibitor, 5-10 mg twice daily. In each case, RNA was isolated and then reverse transcribed into cDNA as the sequencing template. Sequenced by immunoSEQ multiplex PCR; TCRdb stores in-frame clones only, minus some. The top ten clones hold around 1.5% of a sample with 200,000 to 250,000 clones, under 75% of them seen once. Sequenced material: CD4+ T cells sorted from blood, taken at week 4, from a patient treated with tofacitinib. This chain uses TRBV27 with TRBJ1-2; D gene unclear. This receptor was obtained from a human donor with alopecia areata. The CDR3 protein is CASSLAGPYGYTF. For the CDR3, the DNA is TGTGCCAGCAGTTTAGCGGGCCCCTATGGCTACACCTTC.